Each of the 18 T cell receptor beta chains below was sequenced from the same sample in a study of cytomegalovirus exposure and HLA in healthy donors. The PCR made use of 60 Vbeta and 13 Jbeta primers. TCRdb's copy holds only in-frame clones and misses some; the assay was immunoSEQ multiplex PCR. The data contain tens of thousands of clones, roughly 73% of them singletons. Material: PBMCs. These receptors all stem from a man aged 40-50 years in good health and CMV-seronegative.

V gene TRBV5-6 combines with J gene TRBJ2-5, with 8 positions matching TRBD1. The DNA end lines up better with TRBJ2-7; the J call may be wrong. CDR3 length: 15 residues. In germline, CDR1 is SGHDT, CDR2 YYEEEE. The CDR3 region has the DNA TGTGCCAGCAGCTTAGGGGACAGGCCGTTTTACGAGCAGTACTTC. It translates to CASSLGDRPFYEQYF.

The chain couples TRBV29-1 to TRBJ2-3; 8 bases align to TRBD1. With 6 bases clipped from V and 2 bases from J, the junction kept 4 bases outside the gene matches. Germline-derived CDR1 and CDR2 are SQVTM and ANQGSEA. The CDR3 contains 13 residues. The CDR3 loop reads CSVNRGFTDTQYF. CDR3 coding DNA: TGCAGCGTAAACAGGGGGTTCACAGATACGCAGTATTTT.

This chain uses TRBV14 with TRBJ2-4; D unresolved. CDR1 SGHDN and CDR2 FVKESK come from the germline V gene. Trimming removed 0 bases from V and 0 bases from J, with 12 bases in between. The CDR3 extends over 17 amino acids. The CDR3 here is CASSQDASGIAKNIQYF. The CDR3 region has the DNA TGTGCCAGCAGCCAAGATGCTTCAGGAATAGCCAAAAACATTCAGTACTTC.

The sample holds one count of this clone. The CDR3, as DNA: TGTGCCAGCTCACCCGGACAGGGGCGAATCTATGGCTACACCTTC. This encodes CASSPGQGRIYGYTF. This chain uses TRBV18 with TRBJ1-2, with TRBD1 matching 9 bases. Germline lookup yields CDR1 KGHSH and CDR2 LQKENI. Trimming removed 3 bases from V and 4 bases from J; junction bases left unmatched: 6. This CDR3 has 15 residues. The entire variable domain, with the rest obtained from reference TRBV18 and TRBJ1-2, is as follows: NAGVMQNPRHLVRRRGQEARLRCSPMKGHSHVYWYRQLPEEGLKFMVYLQKENIIDESGMPKERFSAEFPKEGPSILRIQQVVRGDSAAYFCASSPGQGRIYGYTFGSGTRLTVV.

The V gene is TRBV9, the J gene TRBJ1-6; D gene ambiguous. This CDR3 has 14 residues. V dropped 7 bases and J dropped 10 bases, with 18 bases sitting between them. Germline CDR1 is SGDLS and CDR2 is YYNGEE. CDR3 sequence: CASGDEGLGSPLHF. The CDR3 nucleotides are TGTGCCAGCGGGGATGAGGGCCTGGGATCACCCCTCCACTTT.

The chain carries TRBV27 and TRBJ2-7, with 8 bases that match TRBD2. Germline CDR1 MNHEY, CDR2 SMNVEV (reference sequence). The CDR3 runs 14 residues. After removal of 3 bases from V and 0 bases from J, the junction contained 1 base not matched to a gene. The CDR3 here is CASSFLAGSYEQYF. DNA for the CDR3: TGTGCCAGCAGTTTTCTAGCGGGCTCCTACGAGCAGTACTTC.

This clone was counted a single time. The chain is built from TRBV19 and TRBJ1-2; 7 nucleotides align to TRBD1. The length of the CDR3 is 14 residues. Germline assignment: CDR1 LNHDA and CDR2 SQIVND (reference sequence). V shed 7 bases, J shed 2 bases, and the junction held 7 bases outside the gene matches. Written as DNA, the CDR3 is TGTGCCAGTACCATGGGACAGTTGAACTATGGCTACACCTTC. This translates into CASTMGQLNYGYTF. The entire variable domain, with the rest obtained from reference TRBV19 and TRBJ1-2, is as follows: DGGITQSPKYLFRKEGQNVTLSCEQNLNHDAMYWYRQDPGQGLRLIYYSQIVNDFQKGDIAEGYSVSREKKESFPLTVTSAQKNPTAFYLCASTMGQLNYGYTFGSGTRLTVV.

This clone was seen a few times. The chain has TRBV6-5 and TRBJ1-1; the match to TRBD1 covers 9 bases. With V trimmed by 7 bases and J by 4 bases, 7 bases remained unmatched. Germline V gives CDR1 MNHEY, CDR2 SVGAGI. This CDR3 spans 14 amino acids. The CDR3 reads CASTKKQGATEAFF. The CDR3 DNA reads TGTGCCAGCACCAAAAAACAGGGGGCCACTGAAGCTTTCTTT.

The J gene is TRBJ1-4, the V gene TRBV7-2; D is unresolved. The CDR3 consists of 16 residues. Trimming removed 2 bases from V and 7 bases from J, with 17 bases in between. Germline values: CDR1 SGHTA, CDR2 FQGNSA. The CDR3 region is CASSLTPWRAGEKLFF. In nucleotides, the CDR3 is TGTGCCAGCAGCTTAACCCCCTGGAGGGCCGGTGAAAAACTGTTTTTT.

The V and J genes are TRBV6-4 and TRBJ2-1; maybe TRBD1 (5 bases). CDR3 length: 16 residues. Germline V gives CDR1 MRHNA, CDR2 SNTAGT. The V and J ends lost 0 bases and 6 bases respectively, with 15 bases between them. The CDR3 DNA sequence: TGTGCCAGCAGTGACTCGATTAGGGGTGCCCCCAATGAGCAGTTCTTC. Its translation is CASSDSIRGAPNEQFF.

The chain carries TRBV10-2 and TRBJ2-1; D is unclear. Looked up from germline, CDR1 is WSHSY and CDR2 is SAAADI. V lost 2 bases to trimming and J lost 3 bases, with 5 bases between them. This CDR3 has 13 amino acids. As DNA, the CDR3 is TGCGCCAGCAGTGAGGGCAACTACAATGAGCAGTTCTTC. Encoded protein: CASSEGNYNEQFF.

The chain combines TRBV14 with TRBJ2-1, with 7 bases matching TRBD1. This CDR3 has 16 amino acids. With V trimmed by 4 bases and J by 2 bases, 8 bases remained unmatched. Germline V gene data show CDR1 as SGHDN and CDR2 as FVKESK. The CDR3 reads CASSLQRQGTYNEQFF. The CDR3 coding sequence is TGTGCCAGCAGCCTACAAAGACAGGGTACCTACAATGAGCAGTTCTTC.

The chain combines TRBV7-6 with TRBJ2-1; the match to TRBD2 covers 8 bases. Germline trimming cut 5 bases from V and 0 bases from J; bases unmatched to any gene: 9. The CDR3 extends over 17 amino acids. Germline values: CDR1 SGHVS, CDR2 FNYEAQ. In DNA form, the CDR3 reads TGTGCCAGCAGCCCACTTACGGGGGGGGTCTCCTACAATGAGCAGTTCTTC. Its translation: CASSPLTGGVSYNEQFF.

This clone was detected only once. The rearrangement joins TRBV5-5 to TRBJ1-2; D unresolved. Trimming stripped 0 bases from V and 3 bases from J, with 9 bases between. CDR1 and CDR2 from the germline V gene are SGHKS and YYEKEE (reference sequence). CDR3 length: 14 amino acids. CDR3 in DNA: TGTGCCAGCAGCTTGGACCCGGGTGACTATGGCTACACCTTC. It codes for CASSLDPGDYGYTF.

Only one count was recorded for this clone. J is TRBJ1-6 and V is TRBV27; maybe TRBD1 (5 bases). Trimming took 0 bases from V and 2 from J, leaving 8 bases between them. The CDR3 runs 16 residues. In germline, CDR1 is MNHEY, CDR2 SMNVEV (reference sequence). CDR3 sequence reads: CASSLSGRAYNSPLHF. In DNA form, the CDR3 reads TGTGCCAGCAGTTTATCAGGCAGGGCCTATAATTCACCCCTCCACTTT.

This sequence joins TRBV18 and TRBJ2-1; 11 positions agree with TRBD1. This CDR3 spans 16 amino acids. In germline, CDR1 is KGHSH, CDR2 LQKENI. V lost 3 bases to trimming and J lost 1 base; unmatched junction nucleotides: 2. The CDR3 nucleotides read TGTGCCAGCTCACCTGGGACAGGGGGGTCCTACAATGAGCAGTTCTTC. Translation: CASSPGTGGSYNEQFF.

On this clone: It may be a read error: a sequence one base away is much more abundant. The chain has TRBV6-1 and TRBJ1-1; 10 nucleotides line up with TRBD1. The length of the CDR3 is 15 residues. Unmatched junction bases numbered 5, after V lost 4 bases and J lost 3 bases. Germline V gene lookup returns CDR1 MNHNS and CDR2 SASEGT. For the CDR3, the DNA is TGTGCCAGCAGTGGACAGGGGGCGGGGGACACTGAAGCTTTCTTT. The encoded protein is CASSGQGAGDTEAFF.

For this clone: Germline is not matched at one junction end, which may reflect a read error. The chain carries TRBV28 and TRBJ2-7; TRBD1 matches 9 bases. The CDR3 spans 13 residues. The germline V gene encodes CDR1 MDHEN and CDR2 SYDVKM. CDR3 in DNA: TGTGCCAGCAGCCCCGGGACAGGGCTCGAGCAGTACTTT. Translating it yields CASSPGTGLEQYF. Full variable domain (remainder filled in from reference TRBV28 and TRBJ2-7): DVKVTQSSRYLVKRTGEKVFLECVQDMDHENMFWYRQDPGLGLRLIYFSYDVKMKEKGDIPEGYSVSREKKERFSLILESASTNQTSMYLCASSPGTGLEQYFGPGTRLTVT.